This T cell receptor beta chain was captured by sequencing in a study of T cell clones after liver transplantation. Study conclusions and caveats: The donor-reactive repertoire was only partly measurable in a couple of subjects, lacking donor cells. In most of the 8 subjects, circulating graft-donor-reactive CD4 TCRbeta sequences fell significantly after transplant. Small, mixed patient groups and varying post-transplant times limit these conclusions.

The method was immunoSEQ multiplex PCR; TCRdb's version includes in-frame clones alone and lacks a portion of them. The sample lists more than 95,000 clones; about 81% were seen once. Points on this clone: The antigen remains undetermined.

The CDR3 length is 17 residues. Germline V gene data show CDR1 as SGHDN and CDR2 as FVKESK. V was pared by 0 bases and J by 5 bases, with 10 bases of the junction left unmatched. Sequenced material: CD4+ T cells from blood, taken approximately 45 months after liver transplant. This receptor was taken from a human patient who received a liver transplant. Some T cells may arise from the graft donor. V and J are TRBV14 and TRBJ2-5; 9 nucleotides align to TRBD2. The CDR3 nucleotides are TGTGCCAGCAGCCAAGATCGTCGCGGGGGGGCCCTTGAGACCCAGTACTTC. It translates to CASSQDRRGGALETQYF.